This T cell receptor beta chain was sequenced for a study of beta chain features in type 1 diabetes (dated by TCRdb to 2016 to 2018). For the study in its entirety: Mean age, gender distribution, total cell number and subset yield did not differ between patients and healthy donors. A total of some 110 million sorted cells were examined across all samples, and the number of cells per subset was strongly correlated with RNA yield. Whereas all 30 or so donors provided naive and central memory subsets, regulatory and stem cell-like memory subsets were isolated from just 8 patients and roughly eight healthy donors. The study compared TCRB repertoires of sorted circulating CD4+ T cell subsets between recently diagnosed type 1 diabetes patients and matched healthy donors. Results the study describes overall, beyond this receptor: Sequencing cDNA rather than genomic DNA could over-represent highly expressing activated cells, although activation and CD3 levels did not differ between groups. HLA sub-analyses involved small numbers of individuals, so any influence of HLA type on TCRB rearrangement remained unresolved. At VDJ recombination sites, patients with type 1 diabetes made fewer insertions and deleted more nucleotides, a pattern implying thymic rearrangement abnormalities. Shorter templates might be favored by PCR, yet because patient and control samples were amplified and corrected together, any such skew would affect both groups equally. In all four CD4+ subsets, TCRB CDR3 length was moderately but significantly shorter in type 1 diabetes patients. Naive, central memory and regulatory TCRB repertoires appeared to be more alike among patients than among healthy donors.

The High Capacity cDNA Reverse Transcription Kit was used to reverse transcribe all of the isolated RNA, meaning that expressed TCRB transcripts were what got sequenced. Deep immunoSEQ sequencing was applied to naive, central memory and regulatory T cell samples, giving an average of roughly 3.6 million total reads per sample. After sorted cells were lysed in RLT buffer, RNA was extracted with DNase-treated RNeasy Micro or Mini kits, with the choice depending on cell number. To prevent cross-contamination, each cell subset was processed individually, whereas patient and healthy donor samples were processed jointly. Using the immunoSEQ multiplex PCR, TCRB sequences were amplified from cDNA into 87-bp fragments spanning the CDR3 region. Sequencing of the amplicons was done on the Illumina HiSeq platform. In the paper's pipeline: PCR bias was computationally corrected using synthetic template baselines, reads within Hamming distance 2 were collapsed, and singletons that could not be merged were discarded. Reads were aligned to IMGT to assign V, D and J genes, CDR3 length, and insertions or deletions at six rearrangement sites. Within each subset, clonotype counts were normalized to the number of sorted cells before true diversity and Gini coefficients were calculated with the tcR R package. Repertoire sharing was quantified using the overlap coefficient calculated on TCRB nucleotide sequences. Out-of-frame TCRB sequences from naive cells were analyzed to stand in for the pre-selection repertoire. TCRdb mirrors the immuneACCESS table, restricted to in-frame sequences. Some clones are absent from its copies; in checked studies, under half trace to an unresolved V gene, and the reason for the others is unknown. V, J and clone size were drawn from that table, and D and trimming were deduced from the DNA. Across this sample there are roughly 230,000 clones, with over 9.5% seen only once. The top ten clonotypes cover 0.03% to 0.04% of the sample.

Of note for this clone: Its recognized antigen is unknown. Base qualities are missing; no much larger clone stands one base away.

From its cysteine to its phenylalanine, the CDR3 spans 13 amino acids. Of all the DNA, just the CDR3 is kept, 39 bases in frame from base 1. From a lookup of the germline V gene, CDR1 and CDR2 are SGHRS and YFSETQ. V is reduced by 0 bases and J by 9 bases, leaving a spacing of 11 bases between them. A single peripheral blood draw of approximately 110 mL on average was collected from each donor into heparinised tubes. A BD FACSAria II and a panel including CD45RO, CCR7, CD25, CD127, CD95 and CD27 were used to sort naive, central memory, regulatory and stem cell-like memory CD4+ T cells. A purity above 98% was achieved for all sorted populations. Right away, PBMCs were isolated by Lymphoprep density gradient centrifugation and were stained directly, with no culture step. So that batch effects would be minimized, each experiment stained and sorted samples in pairs, pairing one healthy donor with one patient.

The receptor comes from a woman younger than 35 in good health. What was sequenced was naive CD4+ T cells from blood. The cell subset or site label of this sample denotes: true naive CD4+ T cells. The V and J genes are TRBV5-1 and TRBJ2-3; TRBD2 is a weak D gene call, 5 bases matching. The nucleotides are TGCGCCAGCAGCTTGGCTCGGGAAGACACGCAGTATTTT. It translates as CASSLAREDTQYF.